The 25 T cell receptor beta chains reported below all come from one sample, sequenced in a study of post-analysis software for immune sequencing data. Study-level results: Patients showed TRBV5-6, TRBV5-1 and TRBV20-1 among several TRBV segments more frequent than in controls.

The TCR beta cDNA libraries carried unique molecular identifiers. TCRdb fed the PCR reads into MiXCR, producing one record per CDR3 protein. The sample contains hundreds of thousands of distinct CDR3 sequences, 55% to 60% of which appear only once. Their antigens remain unidentified. The specimen was blood. The source is a girl aged 2-10 years with multiple sclerosis.

The chain recombines TRBV5-1 with TRBJ2-3; 10 bases match TRBD1. After removal of 4 bases from V and 3 bases from J, the junction contained 8 bases not matched to a gene. CDR3 length equals 16 residues. Germline V gene sequence: CDR1 SGHRS, CDR2 YFSETQ. The CDR3 sequence: CASSPFRTGGTDTQYF. CDR3 nucleotide sequence: TGCGCCAGCAGCCCATTCCGGACAGGGGGAACAGATACGCAGTATTTT. The whole variable domain, remainder taken from reference TRBV5-1 and TRBJ2-3, is KAGVTQTPRYLIKTRGQQVTLSCSPISGHRSVSWYQQTPGQGLQFLFEYFSETQRNKGNFPGRFSGRQFSNSRSEMNVSTLELGDSALYLCASSPFRTGGTDTQYFGPGTRLTVL.

The V call is TRBV18, the J call TRBJ2-1, with 12 bases lining up with TRBD1. The V segment lost 6 bases and the J segment 7 bases; nucleotides outside the gene matches: 7. The germline CDR1 and CDR2 sequences are KGHSH and LQKENI. The CDR3 loop spans 15 amino acids. The CDR3 bases are TGTGCCAGCTCTCCGTCGGGACAGGGGGCGAATGAGCAGTTCTTC. Residues: CASSPSGQGANEQFF.

This chain joins TRBV4-1 and TRBJ2-3; 9 nucleotides align to TRBD2. The CDR3 loop spans 16 amino acids. Per germline, CDR1 MGHRA and CDR2 YSYEKL. After removal of 1 base from V and 11 bases from J, the junction contained 13 bases not matched to a gene. This chain's CDR3 is CASSQAVLAGPLGQYF. CDR3 nucleotide sequence: TGCGCCAGCAGCCAAGCTGTGCTAGCGGGGCCCTTGGGGCAGTATTTT.

The gene calls are TRBV28 and TRBJ2-1; 7 bases are a match to TRBD1. In germline, CDR1 is MDHEN, CDR2 SYDVKM. The V and J ends lost 6 bases and 3 bases, in that order; junction bases with no gene match: 11. The CDR3 spans 16 residues. DNA of the CDR3: TGTGCCAGCAGGACTATCTGGGACAGACTCTACAATGAGCAGTTCTTC. It encodes CASRTIWDRLYNEQFF.

This clonotype was recorded a few times. The gene calls are TRBV20-1 and TRBJ2-5; D is unclear. Germline lookup yields CDR1 DFQATT and CDR2 SNEGSKA (reference sequence). Trimming stripped 3 bases from V and 3 bases from J, with 14 bases between. CDR3 length: 14 residues. DNA of the CDR3: TGCAGTGCTAGTATGGTGGCAGCTAAAGAGACCCAGTACTTC. This sequence encodes CSASMVAAKETQYF.

The chain couples TRBV6-5 to TRBJ1-2; TRBD1 might be the D (6 bases). The CDR3 has 14 amino acids. Germline CDR1 MNHEY, CDR2 SVGAGI. V was trimmed by 0 bases and J by 7 bases, leaving 12 bases between them. The CDR3 loop reads CASSYSGRGVGYTF. CDR3 in DNA: TGTGCCAGCAGTTACTCGGGCAGGGGTGTTGGCTACACCTTC.

The rearrangement links TRBV6-2 or TRBV6-3 to TRBJ1-2; TRBD1 agrees at 8 bases. The V gene's germline CDR1 is MNHEY and CDR2 SVGEGT. J gave up 4 bases and V 4 bases, and 8 bases lay outside the gene matches. This CDR3 is 15 amino acids long. The CDR3 loop is CASSSPETGGYGYTF. The CDR3 DNA is TGTGCCAGCAGTTCTCCAGAAACAGGGGGCTATGGCTACACCTTC.

J is TRBJ2-5 and V is TRBV5-4; D unresolved. In germline, CDR1 is SGHNT, CDR2 YYREEE (reference sequence). Trimming cost V 4 bases and J 1 base, with 8 bases left between them. This CDR3 comprises 13 residues. The DNA for the CDR3 is TGTGCCAGCAGCCCTGACGTCCAAGAGACCCAGTACTTC. Translated: CASSPDVQETQYF.

The V and J genes are TRBV6-2 or TRBV6-3 and TRBJ2-3, with D possibly TRBD2 on 5 matching bases. CDR3 length: 15 amino acids. Trimming took off 2 bases at V and 3 bases at J, with 12 bases between the two ends. The V gene's germline CDR1 is MNHEY and CDR2 SVGEGT. The DNA for the CDR3 is TGTGCCAGCAGTTACGTGCTAGGAGGTACAGATACGCAGTATTTT. Encoded protein: CASSYVLGGTDTQYF.

The gene calls are TRBV11-2 and TRBJ2-1, with a possible D match to TRBD1 (5 bases). This CDR3 contains 16 residues. V lost 2 bases to trimming and J lost 0 bases, with 11 bases between them. Per germline, CDR1 SGHAT and CDR2 FQNNGV. Here the CDR3 DNA reads TGTGCCAGCAGCTTACCCAGGGCGAGCTCCTACAATGAGCAGTTCTTC. The encoded protein is CASSLPRASSYNEQFF.

V is TRBV29-1 and J is TRBJ1-2, with D unresolved. Per the germline V gene, CDR1 is SQVTM and CDR2 is ANQGSEA. Trimming removed 7 bases at V and 4 bases at J, with 13 bases between. The CDR3 loop spans 12 amino acids. Written as DNA, the CDR3 is TGCAGCGCCTCCACTGGACTCTATGGCTACACCTTC. Amino acids: CSASTGLYGYTF.

The table lists this clonotype with a few counts. This CDR3 is CSVEFIAGESSTDTQYF. As DNA, the CDR3 is TGCAGCGTTGAGTTTATAGCGGGGGAATCTAGCACAGATACGCAGTATTTT. The chain carries TRBV29-1 and TRBJ2-3, with TRBD2 matching over 9 bases. There are 17 residues in the CDR3. Per germline, CDR1 SQVTM and CDR2 ANQGSEA. V dropped 3 bases and J dropped 0; count of bases not matched to a gene: 10.

This clonotype was detected once. The V call is TRBV20-1, the J call TRBJ2-3; 7 nucleotides agree with TRBD2. The CDR3 consists of 14 residues. The germline CDR1 and CDR2 sequences are DFQATT and SNEGSKA (reference sequence). Trimming cost V 7 bases and J 0 bases; bases outside gene matches: 7. CDR3 sequence: CSGWRGSSTDTQYF. The CDR3 region has the DNA TGCAGTGGCTGGCGGGGGTCTAGCACAGATACGCAGTATTTT.

The rearrangement links TRBV11-2 to TRBJ2-6; 15 bases line up with TRBD2. V was clipped by 5 bases and J by 1 base; unmatched bases: 6. This CDR3 has 19 amino acids. Germline lookup yields CDR1 SGHAT and CDR2 FQNNGV. The CDR3 reads CASSRTSGGAVSGANVLTF. Written as DNA, the CDR3 is TGTGCCAGCAGCAGGACTAGCGGGGGGGCGGTGTCTGGGGCCAACGTCCTGACTTTC.

The chain is built from TRBV7-3 and TRBJ2-1, with 10 positions matching TRBD2. V trimming: 5 bases; J trimming: 5 bases; junction bases outside the gene matches: 9. CDR1 and CDR2 (germline): SGHTA, FQGTGA. CDR3 length equals 16 residues. CDR3 coding DNA: TGTGCCAGCAGCCACATGACTAGCGGGCAAAACAATGAGCAGTTCTTC. Translated, it gives CASSHMTSGQNNEQFF.

The genes are TRBV29-1 and TRBJ2-3; D possibly corresponds to TRBD1 (5 bases). The CDR3 is made up of 14 amino acids. Deletions cut 4 bases from V and 3 bases from J, with 14 bases between. Germline CDR1 SQVTM, CDR2 ANQGSEA. CDR3 coding DNA: TGCAGCGTTGGGGCAGGGAAAAGAACAGATACGCAGTATTTT. Its translation is CSVGAGKRTDTQYF.

This clonotype has a handful of counts. V gene TRBV7-3 combines with J gene TRBJ2-1; 10 nucleotides agree with TRBD2. Unmatched junction bases numbered 8, after V lost 5 bases and J lost 7 bases. Germline CDR1 SGHTA, CDR2 FQGTGA. This CDR3 comprises 15 residues. CDR3 region: CASSPGTSVMNEQFF. CDR3 DNA: TGTGCCAGCAGCCCAGGGACTAGCGTCATGAATGAGCAGTTCTTC. The whole variable domain, filled in from reference TRBV7-3 and TRBJ2-1, reads GAGVSQTPSNKVTEKGKYVELRCDPISGHTALYWYRQSLGQGPEFLIYFQGTGAADDSGLPNDRFFAVRPEGSVSTLKIQRTERGDSAVYLCASSPGTSVMNEQFFGPGTRLTVL.

The chain's CDR3 is CSVGSGTVNEQFF. The CDR3 bases are TGCAGCGTTGGTAGCGGGACCGTCAATGAGCAGTTCTTC. The chain uses TRBV29-1 and TRBJ2-1; 8 bases map to TRBD2. Germline V gives CDR1 SQVTM, CDR2 ANQGSEA. The V segment lost 4 bases and the J segment 6 bases; nucleotides outside the gene matches: 5. This CDR3 is built from 13 residues.

V usage is TRBV5-6 and J usage is TRBJ2-5; 9 bases map to TRBD2. This CDR3 comprises 16 residues. J was trimmed by 0 bases and V by 1 base; bases with no gene match: 4. Germline-derived CDR1 and CDR2 are SGHDT and YYEEEE. The CDR3 sequence: CASSLTSGPNQETQYF. The CDR3 DNA reads TGTGCCAGCAGCTTGACTAGCGGGCCAAACCAAGAGACCCAGTACTTC.

The chain is built from TRBV9 and TRBJ1-2; D not certain. Germline V lookup: CDR1 SGDLS, CDR2 YYNGEE. Trimming removed 1 base at V and 4 bases at J, with 8 bases between. The CDR3 has 13 residues. The CDR3: CASSVPPGYGYTF. The DNA for the CDR3 is TGTGCCAGCAGCGTACCCCCGGGCTATGGCTACACCTTC.

The chain links TRBV5-5 to TRBJ2-4; 7 positions agree with TRBD2. V lost 7 bases, J lost 9 bases, and 10 bases stayed unmatched. The CDR3 is 13 amino acids. Germline V CDR1 and CDR2: SGHKS, YYEKEE (reference sequence). CDR3 sequence: CASGDYPAGIQYF. The CDR3, as DNA: TGTGCCAGCGGGGACTACCCAGCAGGCATTCAGTACTTC. The full variable domain, rest sourced from reference TRBV5-5 and TRBJ2-4, is DAGVTQSPTHLIKTRGQQVTLRCSPISGHKSVSWYQQVLGQGPQFIFQYYEKEERGRGNFPDRFSARQFPNYSSELNVNALLLGDSALYLCASGDYPAGIQYFGAGTRLSVL.

This chain uses TRBV4-2 with TRBJ2-2, with 7 bases aligning to TRBD1. Germline V lookup: CDR1 LGHNA, CDR2 YNFKEQ. This CDR3 has 15 residues. J gave up 6 bases and V 0 bases, and 4 bases lay outside the gene matches. The chain's CDR3 is CASSQDLDRAGELFF. In DNA, the CDR3 is TGTGCCAGCAGCCAAGACCTTGACAGGGCCGGGGAGCTGTTTTTT.

The J gene is TRBJ2-1, the V gene TRBV27; D ambiguous. Germline values: CDR1 MNHEY, CDR2 SMNVEV (reference sequence). The V gene lost 3 bases and the J gene lost 7 bases, with 10 bases spanning the gap. This CDR3 is 13 amino acids long. CDR3 residues: CASSFGQMNEQFF. Here the CDR3 DNA reads TGTGCCAGCAGTTTCGGGCAGATGAATGAGCAGTTCTTC.

The V call is TRBV2, the J call TRBJ2-1; 10 bases are shared with TRBD1. The trim removed 7 bases at V and 4 bases at J, leaving 7 bases unmatched. Germline loops: CDR1 SNHLY, CDR2 FYNNEI. This CDR3 spans 15 amino acids. CDR3 sequence: CASTPRDRGYNEQFF. CDR3 in DNA: TGTGCCAGCACTCCCCGGGACAGGGGATACAATGAGCAGTTCTTC.

This chain joins TRBV7-2 and TRBJ1-2; D is unresolved. The V gene's germline CDR1 is SGHTA and CDR2 FQGNSA. V was shortened by 4 bases and J by 3 bases, with 9 bases between the two germline ends. CDR3 size: 13 residues. CDR3 in amino acids: CASSSDTYYGYTF. The CDR3 bases are TGTGCCAGCAGCTCAGACACCTACTATGGCTACACCTTC.